This TCR beta chain is drawn from a study of blood T cells in healthy people across ages. In regard to this clonotype: Its antigen remains unidentified. At one end, the junction sequence differs from germline, possibly due to a read error.

The study, taken as a whole, reports: More naive CD4+ cells and higher diversity were found in long-lived than in aged donors.

The CDR3 length is 15 residues. Per the germline V gene, CDR1 is MNHNY and CDR2 is SVGAGI (reference sequence). The second PCR ran about 6 to 11 cycles with a sample-barcoded 5' primer and J-beta primers. TCRdb used MiXCR to reprocess the 5' RACE reads, holding one entry per CDR3 protein. The repertoire holds hundreds of thousands of distinct CDR3 sequences, with about 42% as singletons. What was sequenced was blood. The TCR sequence derives from a man aged 55 to 70 in good health. The rearrangement joins TRBV6-6 to TRBJ2-1; D possibly uses TRBD1 or TRBD2 (5 bases each). The chain's CDR3 is CASNYSSGRVYEQFF. The CDR3 DNA is TGTGCCAGCAATTACTCGAGCGGCAGGGTTTATGAGCAGTTCTTC.